The clone carrying this T cell receptor beta chain was found a few times. Its target is unknown. These data originate in a study of human T cells and chemical hapten exposure. Across the whole study: Sensitizing treatment utilized 2% DPC over a roughly 2 cm by roughly 2 cm portion of upper inner arm skin. Study results and caveats: The formation of large CDR3 similarity clusters by expanded TCRs significantly exceeded that of controls.

TCRdb re-called the RACE reads through MiXCR, storing one row per CDR3 protein. The sample shows fewer than 200,000 distinct CDR3 sequences, roughly 30% of them seen only once. Trimming removed 4 bases at V and 2 bases at J, with 9 bases between. Germline V gives CDR1 SQVTM, CDR2 ANQGSEA. This CDR3 contains 12 residues. Noted time point: pre-sensitization, week 0. Documented treatment: therapeutic diphenylcyclopropenone sensitization with weekly scalp DPC. Unfractionated whole blood yielded total RNA. This specimen was whole blood, taken in connection with sensitization to the hapten diphenylcyclopropenone (DPC). The chain combines TRBV29-1 with TRBJ2-7; D is ambiguous. The receptor was isolated from a woman aged 30 to 39 with alopecia areata. Some clones in this sample may be carry-over from other donors' samples. The DNA of the CDR3 is TGCAGCGTTGCGTACAGCGCCTACGAGCAGTACTTC. It is translated as CSVAYSAYEQYF.